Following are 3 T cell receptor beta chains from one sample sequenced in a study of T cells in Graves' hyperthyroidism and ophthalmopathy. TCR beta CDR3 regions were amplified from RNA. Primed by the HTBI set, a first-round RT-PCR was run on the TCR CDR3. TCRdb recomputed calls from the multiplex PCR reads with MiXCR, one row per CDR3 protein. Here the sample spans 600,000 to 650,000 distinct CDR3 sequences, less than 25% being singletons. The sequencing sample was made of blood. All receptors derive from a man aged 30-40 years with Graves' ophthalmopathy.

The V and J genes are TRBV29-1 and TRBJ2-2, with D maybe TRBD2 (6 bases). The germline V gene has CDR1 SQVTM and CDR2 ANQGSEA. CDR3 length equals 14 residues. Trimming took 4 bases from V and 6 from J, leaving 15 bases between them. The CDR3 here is CSVAVEGRSGELFF. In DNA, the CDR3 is TGCAGCGTTGCTGTGGAGGGGCGATCCGGGGAGCTGTTTTTT.

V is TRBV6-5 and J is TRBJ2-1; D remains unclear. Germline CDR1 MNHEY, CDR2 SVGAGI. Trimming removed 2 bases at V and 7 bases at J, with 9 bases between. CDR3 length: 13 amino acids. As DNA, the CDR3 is TGTGCCAGCAGTTACAGCGAGAGGAATGAGCAGTTCTTC. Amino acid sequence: CASSYSERNEQFF.

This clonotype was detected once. CDR3 protein: CASSLPGQGITTNEKLFF. The CDR3 DNA follows: TGTGCCAGCAGTTTACCGGGACAGGGGATCACAACTAATGAAAAACTGTTTTTT. The V gene is TRBV6-9, the J gene TRBJ1-4, with TRBD1 identical over 10 bases. Germline-derived CDR1 and CDR2 are MNHGY and SVAAGI. The V and J ends lost 4 bases and 0 bases, in that order; junction bases with no gene match: 8. This CDR3 is 18 amino acids long.